The 11 T cell receptor beta chains below all came from one sample that was sequenced in a study of neurological immune-mediated disorders. MiXCR, applied by TCRdb to the 5' RACE reads, yields one record per CDR3 protein. The table lists 25,000 to 30,000 distinct CDR3 sequences, more than 2.5% of them singletons, with roughly 7% in the top ten. Sequenced input: PBMCs. The receptors here all came from a woman aged 30 to 39 with multiple sclerosis.

Many counts were recorded for this clonotype. V gene TRBV7-2 combines with J gene TRBJ2-7; D gene uncertain. The CDR3 length is 13 residues. V dropped 4 bases and J dropped 0 bases, with 7 bases sitting between them. CDR1 SGHTA and CDR2 FQGNSA come from the germline V gene. The CDR3 DNA sequence: TGTGCCAGCAGCTCGAGCCCCTCCTACGAGCAGTACTTC. This sequence encodes CASSSSPSYEQYF.

This clonotype occurred many times. This may be a read error, as it is one base from a much larger clone. The chain links TRBV7-9 to TRBJ2-5; 8 bases line up with TRBD2. Trimming took 5 bases from V and 5 from J; bases not matched to a gene: 10. CDR1 and CDR2 from the germline V gene are SEHNR and FQNEAQ (reference sequence). The CDR3 runs 15 residues. DNA of the CDR3: TGTGCCAGCAGCCCCGGGACTAGATCCTTGGAGACCCAGTACTTC. It specifies CASSPGTRSLETQYF.

This clonotype was detected ten times or more. In DNA, the CDR3 is TGTGCCACCAGCAGAGATGGGAGGGTGCAGTCGCCATCCTACGAGCAGTACTTC. Encoded protein: CATSRDGRVQSPSYEQYF. J is TRBJ2-7 and V is TRBV15; the match to TRBD2 covers 7 bases. The V gene end was trimmed by 0 bases and the J gene end by 1 base; junction bases not matched to a gene: 12. Germline V gene data show CDR1 as LNHNV and CDR2 as YYDKDF (reference sequence). This CDR3 has 18 amino acids. Supplemented by reference TRBV15 and TRBJ2-7, the full variable domain reads DAMVIQNPRYQVTQFGKPVTLSCSQTLNHNVMYWYQQKSSQAPKLLFHYYDKDFNNEADTPDNFQSRRPNTSFCFLDIRSPGLGDTAMYLCATSRDGRVQSPSYEQYFGPGTRLTVT.

This clonotype was recorded a few times. This may arise from a read error, as a much more abundant clone is one base away. The chain links TRBV5-1 to TRBJ2-2; weak D call: TRBD1 (5 bases). The CDR3 contains 13 residues. The germline CDR1 and CDR2 sequences are SGHRS and YFSETQ. Trimming cost V 7 bases and J 4 bases, with 11 bases left between them. This CDR3 reads CASSGKTTGELFF. The CDR3 DNA follows: TGCGCCAGCTCAGGGAAGACCACCGGGGAGCTGTTTTTT. Full variable domain (missing parts from reference TRBV5-1 and TRBJ2-2): KAGVTQTPRYLIKTRGQQVTLSCSPISGHRSVSWYQQTPGQGLQFLFEYFSETQRNKGNFPGRFSGRQFSNSRSEMNVSTLELGDSALYLCASSGKTTGELFFGEGSRLTVL.

The table lists this clonotype with many counts. This chain joins TRBV2 and TRBJ1-5; the D gene is possibly TRBD1 (5 bases). CDR1 and CDR2 from the germline V gene are SNHLY and FYNNEI. The CDR3 has 16 amino acids. V lost 6 bases, J lost 0 bases, and 15 bases lay in between. The CDR3 nucleotides read TGTGCCAGCAGAGAGGGGACCGAATATAGCAATCAGCCCCAGCATTTT. This encodes CASREGTEYSNQPQHF. The variable domain in full, completed from reference TRBV2 and TRBJ1-5, reads EPEVTQTPSHQVTQMGQEVILRCVPISNHLYFYWYRQILGQKVEFLVSFYNNEISEKSEIFDDQFSVERPDGSNFTLKIRSTKLEDSAMYFCASREGTEYSNQPQHFGDGTRLSIL.

The sample holds many counts of this clonotype. The V call is TRBV7-9, the J call TRBJ1-2, with a weak D call TRBD1 (6 bases). This CDR3 spans 11 amino acids. Germline V lookup: CDR1 SEHNR, CDR2 FQNEAQ (reference sequence). In nucleotides, the CDR3 is TGTGCTATAACAGGGCGCTATGGCTACACCTTC. Translating gives CAITGRYGYTF.

V is TRBV18 and J is TRBJ2-1, with D uncertain. This CDR3 is built from 13 residues. V was clipped by 2 bases and J by 9 bases, with 11 bases between them. Germline CDR1 and CDR2: KGHSH and LQKENI. This chain's CDR3 is CASSPVKNIEQFF. CDR3 DNA sequence: TGTGCCAGCTCACCAGTAAAGAATATTGAGCAGTTCTTC.

This clonotype is labeled as large (0.1 to 1%). The gene calls are TRBV20-1 and TRBJ2-7, with 8 bases identical to TRBD1. The length of the CDR3 is 14 residues. Germline V gene sequence: CDR1 DFQATT, CDR2 SNEGSKA (reference sequence). V shed 3 bases and J 2 bases; nucleotides not matched to a gene: 6. CDR3 DNA: TGCAGTGCTAGGGACAGGGAAGGGACCTACGAGCAGTACTTC. Encoded protein: CSARDREGTYEQYF.

J is TRBJ1-1 and V is TRBV29-1; D uncertain. The CDR3 extends over 12 amino acids. The germline gives CDR1 SQVTM, CDR2 ANQGSEA. The CDR3 here is CSVGSDAAEAFF. CDR3 in DNA: TGCAGTGTCGGAAGCGACGCGGCTGAAGCTTTCTTT.

At least ten counts were recorded for this clonotype. The chain recombines TRBV20-1 with TRBJ1-1, with TRBD1 as a possible D gene (6 bases). This CDR3 is 11 amino acids long. Germline V gene lookup returns CDR1 DFQATT and CDR2 SNEGSKA (reference sequence). CDR3 amino acids: CRGARGTEAFF. In DNA, the CDR3 is TGCAGGGGGGCCAGGGGCACTGAAGCTTTCTTT.

A remark on this clonotype: A read error may account for a junction end that differs from germline. The gene calls are TRBV28 and TRBJ1-6; 8 nucleotides match TRBD1. Germline V gene lookup returns CDR1 MDHEN and CDR2 SYDVKM. CDR3 length: 13 amino acids. CDR3 sequence reads: CASSLVARGPLNF. The CDR3 bases are TGTGCCAGCAGTTTAGTCGCCAGGGGGCCCCTCAACTTT.